This T cell receptor (beta chain) was sequenced for a study of human T cells and chemical hapten exposure. Study in general: Chiefly women, the patients showed alopecia areata, totalis or universalis.

Findings and caveats of the study: With patch test score, the counts of PT1 expanded TCRs showed a positive correlation.

This sample's time point: patch test 2, 6 weeks after DPC sensitization. The treatment here: therapeutic diphenylcyclopropenone sensitization with weekly scalp DPC. Prior to application of each patch test, blood was drawn. V gave up 5 bases and J gave up 4 bases; unmatched junction bases: 7. Germline CDR1 MNHEY, CDR2 SMNVEV (reference sequence). The CDR3 consists of 16 residues. Notes on this clonotype: Antigen: not known.

TCRdb called the RACE reads again in MiXCR, with one record for every CDR3 protein. The data show about 73,000 distinct CDR3 sequences, 6.5% to 10% seen once. The source was whole blood, collected in connection with sensitization to the hapten diphenylcyclopropenone (DPC). V usage is TRBV27 and J usage is TRBJ2-1, with 11 positions matching TRBD2. This clonotype was obtained from a woman in her fifties or sixties with alopecia areata. Some clones in this sample may be carry-over from other donors' samples. This CDR3 reads CASSPTSGIVYNEQFF. The CDR3 DNA follows: TGTGCCAGCAGTCCGACTAGCGGGATTGTGTACAATGAGCAGTTCTTC.